This T cell receptor (beta chain) was found in a study of control samples from healthy donors and cancer patients. This CDR3 is 14 amino acids long. V shed 7 bases and J shed 5 bases, with 16 bases lying between them. CDR1 is LNHDA, CDR2 SQIVND, per germline (reference sequence). Some clones are missing from TCRdb's copy, which holds only in-frame ones; the method was immunoSEQ multiplex PCR. The table lists tens of thousands of clones, around 94% of them singletons. The receptor's source is a woman younger than 35 in good health. This chain connects TRBV19 to TRBJ2-3, with no clear D. The sample consisted of blood. For the CDR3, the DNA is TGTGCCAGTAAGAGGCGTACGTCGCGAGATACGCAGTATTTT. Its protein product is CASKRRTSRDTQYF.